This entry is about one TCR beta chain. From germline, CDR1 is SGDLS and CDR2 YYNGEE. The CDR3 loop spans 13 amino acids. Trimming cost V 2 bases and J 3 bases; bases outside gene matches: 1. Assay used: immunoSEQ multiplex PCR; TCRdb lists only in-frame clones, some missing. Here the sample spans approximately 350,000 clones, roughly 67% being singletons. The sample belongs to a study of cytotoxic CD8 clonotypes in ibrutinib-treated CLL. Study in general: Investigators reported about 24 partial and 2 complete responses; after median around 68 months, about 15 patients remained remitted and 12 progressed. The taking of response samples occurred after a median roughly twelve months of treatment, with a range of 6 to 36.

Around 2.2 micrograms of genomic DNA came from cryopreserved PBMCs for TCR beta libraries. Sample: PBMCs, taken after 36 months of ibrutinib treatment. This chain links TRBV9 with TRBJ2-7; TRBD2 matches at 8 bases. This clonotype was sampled from a human donor with chronic lymphocytic leukemia. CDR3 loop: CASSVSGGYEQYF. In DNA, the CDR3 is TGTGCCAGCAGCGTGAGCGGGGGCTACGAGCAGTACTTC.